This section outlines one T cell receptor (beta chain) sequence together with its context. These data belong to a study of control samples from healthy donors and cancer patients. V lost 1 base and J lost 1, with 10 bases in between. The CDR3 extends over 16 amino acids. CDR1 and CDR2 (germline): SGHTA, FQGNSA. Assay: immunoSEQ multiplex PCR; the TCRdb copy retains only in-frame clones and omits some. This sample yields about 130,000 clones, of which around 94% are seen a single time; over 12% belongs to the top ten. The sequence derives from a man in his 60s with colorectal cancer. Sequencing was carried out using PBMCs. The chain recombines TRBV7-2 with TRBJ2-2; D gene uncertain. The CDR3 reads CASSLGQLLNTGELFF. CDR3 DNA sequence: TGTGCCAGCAGCTTAGGGCAGTTGCTGAACACCGGGGAGCTGTTTTTT.